The 10 T cell receptor beta chains below all came from one sample that was sequenced in a study of regulatory T cells in long-lasting Graves disease. Documented time point: newly diagnosed GD, antithyroid drugs for less than 3 months. Construction of the TCR library relied on RNA isolated from PBMCs. TCR beta libraries were built with iRepertoire HTBI primers and Arm-PCR of CDR3 regions. TCRdb passed the multiplex PCR reads through MiXCR, listing each CDR3 protein once. This sample yields 500,000 or so distinct CDR3 sequences, of which about 16% are seen a single time; approximately 25% belongs to the top ten. These data also formed part of another study, on T cells in Graves' hyperthyroidism and ophthalmopathy.

This sample comprised peripheral blood mononuclear cells (PBMCs), obtained at new diagnosis, from a patient treated with antithyroid drugs. The origin of the receptors is a woman in her forties or fifties with Graves disease.

This clonotype was found many times. The rearrangement links TRBV2 to TRBJ1-2; D is perhaps TRBD1 (6 bases). Trimming removed 4 bases from V and 6 bases from J, with 12 bases in between. Germline CDR1 and CDR2: SNHLY and FYNNEI. This CDR3 contains 13 residues. The CDR3 spells CASSATGLDGYTF. The CDR3 bases are TGTGCCAGCAGTGCCACAGGGTTAGATGGCTACACCTTC.

This clonotype showed up many times. The rearrangement uses TRBV12-3 or TRBV12-4 and TRBJ1-5; no firm D call. V was shortened by 3 bases and J by 3 bases, with 6 bases between the two germline ends. The CDR3 consists of 13 residues. The CDR3 loop is CASSFSPNQPQHF. The CDR3 bases are TGTGCCAGCAGTTTCAGTCCCAATCAGCCCCAGCATTTT.

This chain links TRBV12-3 or TRBV12-4 with TRBJ2-2, with 10 bases fitting TRBD1. This CDR3 comprises 15 residues. V shed 5 bases and J 3 bases; nucleotides not matched to a gene: 3. In nucleotides, the CDR3 is TGTGCCAGCAGTCCGGGACAGGGGCACACCGGGGAGCTGTTTTTT. Amino acids: CASSPGQGHTGELFF.

V and J are TRBV5-6 and TRBJ1-5; no reliable D call. Trimming left V 1 base short and J 7 bases short, with 15 bases between. Germline CDR1 is SGHDT and CDR2 is YYEEEE. The CDR3 is 15 residues long. The CDR3: CASSLSARTIQPQHF. CDR3 coding DNA: TGTGCCAGCAGCTTGTCTGCCCGGACCATCCAGCCCCAGCATTTT.

J is TRBJ2-3 and V is TRBV20-1; weak D call: TRBD2 (6 bases). Per the germline V gene, CDR1 is DFQATT and CDR2 is SNEGSKA (reference sequence). The CDR3 runs to 15 residues. The germline V and J ends were trimmed by 3 bases and 6 bases, with 19 bases remaining between them. CDR3 in amino acids: CSASSPPSDRDTQYF. In DNA form, the CDR3 reads TGCAGTGCTAGTAGCCCCCCTAGCGATAGGGATACGCAGTATTTT.

This clonotype appeared a few times. The chain recombines TRBV19 with TRBJ2-5; 8 bases align to TRBD1. The length of the CDR3 is 14 residues. The germline gives CDR1 LNHDA, CDR2 SQIVND (reference sequence). The V and J ends lost 4 bases and 6 bases, in that order; junction bases with no gene match: 7. CDR3 protein: CASSTGQEVKTQYF. For the CDR3, the DNA is TGTGCCAGTAGTACGGGACAGGAGGTAAAGACCCAGTACTTC.

The chain uses TRBV20-1 and TRBJ1-4; no firm D call. The V and J ends lost 1 base and 0 bases respectively, with 6 bases between them. Germline V lookup: CDR1 DFQATT, CDR2 SNEGSKA (reference sequence). The CDR3 spans 14 residues. The CDR3 here is CSARGVTTNEKLFF. In DNA, the CDR3 is TGCAGTGCTAGAGGGGTGACAACTAATGAAAAACTGTTTTTT.

This clonotype was picked up a small number of times. The genes are TRBV7-2 and TRBJ2-3, with D unresolved. The closer fit of TRBJ2-5 to the DNA end suggests the J call may be wrong. CDR1 and CDR2 from the germline V gene are SGHTA and FQGNSA. CDR3 length equals 15 residues. The CDR3 loop reads CASSLDYSRGETQYF. In DNA form, the CDR3 reads TGTGCCAGCAGCTTAGACTATAGTCGTGGGGAGACCCAGTACTTC.

This rearrangement joins TRBV6-5 to TRBJ1-2; D ambiguous. This CDR3 contains 17 residues. V shed 0 bases and J shed 8 bases, with 22 bases lying between them. The germline V gene encodes CDR1 MNHEY and CDR2 SVGAGI. The DNA of the CDR3 is TGTGCCAGCAGTTACTCAAGAGGCCCTCCCGTTCGCTCGGGCTACACCTTC. As protein: CASSYSRGPPVRSGYTF.

Details on this clonotype: The CDR3 end shows no conserved phenylalanine or tryptophan, and so a read error is likely. The chain uses TRBV7-9 and TRBJ1-1; D gene uncertain. Trimming pared 1 base from V and 4 bases from J, leaving 7 bases between. The CDR3 extends over 13 amino acids. Germline values: CDR1 SEHNR, CDR2 FQNEAQ (reference sequence). The CDR3 DNA reads TGTGCCAGCAGCTTAGGGGGAGGCACTGAAGCTTTCTCT. It yields the protein CASSLGGGTEAFS.